Shown below are 16 T cell receptor beta chains from a single sample sequenced in a study of beta chain features in type 1 diabetes. General study points: Across all four CD4+ subsets, people with type 1 diabetes showed modestly shorter TCRB CDR3s.

No antigen is known for these receptors. The sequenced template was cDNA made from the entire isolated RNA. This table comes from immunoSEQ multiplex PCR, and its TCRdb copy is limited to in-frame clones, with some not included. The table lists roughly 330,000 clones, approximately 15% of them singletons. The sequencing sample was made of naive CD4+ T cells from blood. The origin of the receptors is a woman under 30 with type 1 diabetes.

In DNA, the CDR3 is TGTGCCAGCTCACAGGACAAGCTCTACGAGCAGTACGTC. It is translated as CASSQDKLYEQYV. V and J are TRBV18 and TRBJ2-7, with D tentatively TRBD1 (5 bases). In germline, CDR1 is KGHSH, CDR2 LQKENI. This CDR3 spans 13 amino acids. V was shortened by 4 bases and J by 3 bases, with 10 bases between the two germline ends.

In this sample, this clone turned up a few times. DNA for the CDR3: TGTGCCAGCAGCTTAGGCTGGGGGACTGGAGGGCCCTACGAGCAGTACGTC. The encoded protein is CASSLGWGTGGPYEQYV. The rearrangement joins TRBV7-8 to TRBJ2-7, with a possible D match to TRBD2 (6 bases). Germline CDR1 is SGHVS and CDR2 is FQNEAQ. The CDR3 sequence is 17 residues long. Trimming took off 1 base at V and 2 bases at J, with 18 bases between the two ends.

This clone was picked up a small number of times. The chain combines TRBV5-1 with TRBJ2-7; 8 nucleotides agree with TRBD1. The CDR3 loop spans 16 amino acids. Germline lookup yields CDR1 SGHRS and CDR2 YFSETQ. V trimming: 1 base; J trimming: 6 bases; junction bases outside the gene matches: 12. CDR3 in DNA: TGCGCCAGCAGCTTGCAGGGGGCTGGCTACTTGGGCGAGCAGTACGTC. Its translation: CASSLQGAGYLGEQYV.

The chain uses TRBV27 and TRBJ2-7, with 13 bases that match TRBD2. V dropped 8 bases and J dropped 6; count of bases not matched to a gene: 4. The CDR3 runs 13 residues. Looked up from germline, CDR1 is MNHEY and CDR2 is SMNVEV (reference sequence). DNA of the CDR3: TGTGCCAGCCGACTAGCGGGAGGAAGCGAGCAGTACTTC. Residues: CASRLAGGSEQYF.

The V and J genes are TRBV18 and TRBJ1-2; D call uncertain. Germline-derived CDR1 and CDR2 are KGHSH and LQKENI. V lost 3 bases and J lost 4, with 21 bases in between. CDR3 length: 17 amino acids. CDR3 sequence: CASSPTPGSTHGYGYTF. The CDR3 DNA reads TGTGCCAGCTCACCTACCCCCGGGAGCACACACGGCTATGGCTACACCTTC.

This clone came up a few times. The chain employs TRBV5-1 and TRBJ2-3; D not certain. This CDR3 comprises 15 residues. Germline CDR1 and CDR2: SGHRS and YFSETQ. Trimming left V 4 bases short and J 0 bases short, with 12 bases between. The CDR3 reads CASSGVYSSTDTQYF. The CDR3, as DNA: TGCGCCAGCAGCGGTGTCTATTCTAGCACAGATACGCAGTATTTT.

The chain links TRBV6-6 to TRBJ2-1; 16 bases align to TRBD2. The V gene end was trimmed by 6 bases and the J gene end by 11 bases; junction bases not matched to a gene: 7. The germline gives CDR1 MNHNY, CDR2 SVGAGI (reference sequence). The length of the CDR3 is 15 residues. CDR3 DNA: TGTGCCAGCAGCCCGGGGACTAGCGGGAGGGCCCAGCAGTTCTTC. The encoded protein is CASSPGTSGRAQQFF.

This clone was detected a few times. The chain uses TRBV5-1 and TRBJ2-1; 7 nucleotides align to TRBD1. Germline assignment: CDR1 SGHRS and CDR2 YFSETQ. The CDR3 covers 16 residues. V shed 0 bases, J shed 4 bases, and the junction held 7 bases outside the gene matches. The CDR3 sequence: CASSLARGIGYNEQFF. The CDR3 DNA follows: TGCGCCAGCAGCTTGGCCAGGGGGATCGGATACAATGAGCAGTTCTTC.

This clone has just a few counts. The J gene is TRBJ2-1, the V gene TRBV29-1; 11 positions match TRBD2. The CDR3 is made up of 16 amino acids. The germline V gene encodes CDR1 SQVTM and CDR2 ANQGSEA. Trimming cost V 2 bases and J 4 bases; bases outside gene matches: 7. The CDR3 DNA follows: TGCAGCGTTGAATCCCAAACTAGCGGGAGATACAATGAGCAGTTCTTC. Its translation: CSVESQTSGRYNEQFF.

The rearrangement uses TRBV10-3 and TRBJ2-7, with 9 nucleotides matching TRBD1. Germline lookup yields CDR1 ENHRY and CDR2 SYGVKD. The CDR3 runs to 14 residues. V trimming: 10 bases; J trimming: 5 bases; junction bases outside the gene matches: 12. The CDR3 protein is CATTPGQGINEQYF. As DNA, the CDR3 is TGTGCCACCACTCCGGGACAGGGTATCAACGAGCAGTACTTC.

In this sample, this clone turned up a few times. This chain uses TRBV7-8 with TRBJ2-1; maybe TRBD2 (6 bases). There are 17 residues in the CDR3. Trimming pared 4 bases from V and 8 bases from J, leaving 24 bases between. Germline lookup yields CDR1 SGHVS and CDR2 FQNEAQ. The CDR3 sequence is CASSSSPGARGTYEQFF. CDR3 DNA: TGTGCCAGCAGCTCGAGTCCGGGAGCTCGGGGAACCTATGAGCAGTTCTTC.

The chain links TRBV4-3 to TRBJ2-3; 9 bases map to TRBD1. Germline loops: CDR1 LGHNA, CDR2 YSLEER. Trimming at V came to 1 base and at J to 2 bases, leaving 13 bases not matched to a gene. The CDR3 runs 19 residues. The CDR3 here is CASSQAPRWTGANTDTQYF. DNA of the CDR3: TGCGCCAGCAGCCAAGCCCCCCGATGGACAGGGGCAAACACAGATACGCAGTATTTT.

This clone was seen only a few times. The chain is built from TRBV11-2 and TRBJ2-6; no clear D. CDR1 is SGHAT, CDR2 FQNNGV, per germline. CDR3 size: 14 residues. V was pared by 6 bases and J by 1 base, with 7 bases between. In DNA form, the CDR3 reads TGTGCCAGCAGTAGTCTATCTGGGGCCAACGTCCTGACTTTC. It encodes CASSSLSGANVLTF.

The chain recombines TRBV7-9 with TRBJ1-1, with 8 bases identical to TRBD1. V lost 8 bases and J lost 1; bases outside the gene matches: 12. The V gene's germline CDR1 is SEHNR and CDR2 FQNEAQ (reference sequence). The CDR3 loop spans 16 amino acids. The CDR3 DNA reads as TGTGCCAGCCGCCCCTTAAGAGACAGGGGGAACACTGAAGCTTTCTTT. This gives the protein CASRPLRDRGNTEAFF. The full variable domain, with the rest looked up from reference TRBV7-9 and TRBJ1-1, is DTGVSQNPRHKITKRGQNVTFRCDPISEHNRLYWYRQTLGQGPEFLTYFQNEAQLEKSRLLSDRFSAERPKGSFSTLEIQRTEQGDSAMYLCASRPLRDRGNTEAFFGQGTRLTVV.

The rearrangement links TRBV30 to TRBJ2-7; the match to TRBD1 covers 7 bases. V shed 5 bases and J 3 bases; nucleotides not matched to a gene: 7. CDR3 length: 13 amino acids. Germline values: CDR1 GTSNPN, CDR2 SVGIG (reference sequence). CDR3: CAWGGTGDYEQYF. The CDR3 DNA reads as TGTGCCTGGGGGGGAACAGGGGACTACGAGCAGTACTTC.

The chain joins TRBV5-6 to TRBJ1-5, with a tentative D call TRBD1 (6 bases). The CDR3 is 14 residues long. The V end lost 10 bases, the J end lost 0 bases, and 14 bases lay between the germline ends. The germline V gene has CDR1 SGHDT and CDR2 YYEEEE. The CDR3: CARSGGYSNQPQHF. In DNA, the CDR3 is TGTGCCCGATCGGGGGGCTATAGCAATCAGCCCCAGCATTTT.